This TCR beta chain emerged from a study of identical twins. Study-level findings and limits: Twin sharing of out-of-frame TCR alpha was underestimated by models in monozygotic pairs. Insertions were reduced in abundant cord blood beta clonotypes but not in memory repertoires.

Template switching (which added a universal primer site) was used, and cDNA carried unique molecular identifiers. TCRdb re-called the 5' RACE reads through MiXCR, storing one row per CDR3 protein. The sample gives roughly 1,500,000 distinct CDR3 sequences, less than 35% of which show up once; under 0.35% is in the top ten. As regards this clonotype: Its antigen is unknown. One junction end does not reproduce the germline sequence, and a read error may be involved.

The CDR3 extends over 13 amino acids. CDR1 is SGHRS and CDR2 is YFSETQ in the germline V gene. Healthy Caucasians made up all donors. Sequenced: cord blood. The receptor's source is a newborn girl in good health. The gene calls are TRBV5-1 and TRBJ1-2; D uncertain. Here the CDR3 DNA reads TGCGCCAGCAGCTTGGGCAACCTCTATTGCTACACCTTC. This gives the protein CASSLGNLYCYTF.